The 8 T cell receptor beta chains in this list originate from one sample, sequenced in a study of technical replicates of blood from a handful of donors. Only in-frame clones appear in the TCRdb table, and some are missing; sequencing was by immunoSEQ multiplex PCR. This table holds 45,000 to 55,000 clones, roughly 95% found once. Sequencing was done on a sample of T cells isolated from PBMCs. Receptor source: a human donor in good health.

The chain carries TRBV29-1 and TRBJ1-3; D gene unclear. The V end was cut by 2 bases, the J end by 4 bases, with 9 bases between. This CDR3 comprises 13 residues. CDR1 is SQVTM and CDR2 is ANQGSEA in the germline V gene. CDR3 coding DNA: TGCAGCGTTGAACGGGGTACAGGAAACACCATATATTTT. Encoded protein: CSVERGTGNTIYF. The full variable domain, completed using reference TRBV29-1 and TRBJ1-3, is SAVISQKPSRDICQRGTSLTIQCQVDSQVTMMFWYRQQPGQSLTLIATANQGSEATYESGFVIDKFPISRPNLTFSTLTVSNMSPEDSSIYLCSVERGTGNTIYFGEGSWLTVV.

V usage is TRBV30 and J usage is TRBJ1-1; 10 positions match TRBD1. Germline loops: CDR1 GTSNPN, CDR2 SVGIG (reference sequence). The length of the CDR3 is 12 residues. The CDR3 coding sequence is TGTGCGACGGGACAGGGGCTCACTGAAGCTTTCTTT. As protein: CATGQGLTEAFF. Based on the CDR3 plus reference TRBV30 and TRBJ1-1, the full variable domain is SQTIHQWPATLVQPVGSPLSLECTVEGTSNPNLYWYRQAAGRGLQLLFYSVGIGQISSEVPQNLSASRPQDRQFILSSKKLLLSDSGFYLCATGQGLTEAFFGQGTRLTVV.

CDR3 in amino acids: CATSRAGSGNTIYF. The CDR3 DNA follows: TGTGCCACCAGCAGAGCAGGGTCTGGAAACACCATATATTTT. The chain couples TRBV15 to TRBJ1-3, with D possibly matching TRBD1 (5 bases). CDR3 length: 14 amino acids. Trimming took 1 base from V and 1 from J, leaving 5 bases between them. Germline assignment: CDR1 LNHNV and CDR2 YYDKDF (reference sequence).

This clone was observed once. The CDR3 protein is CASSLTGSGLGIQYF. In DNA form, the CDR3 reads TGTGCCAGCAGTTTAACAGGATCGGGTTTGGGCATTCAGTACTTC. The rearrangement joins TRBV27 to TRBJ2-4; possibly TRBD1 for D (5 bases). The length of the CDR3 is 15 residues. Germline CDR1 is MNHEY and CDR2 is SMNVEV (reference sequence). The V and J ends lost 2 bases and 9 bases respectively, with 17 bases between them.

The rearrangement uses TRBV2 and TRBJ1-3, with a weak D call TRBD1 (5 bases). Germline V gives CDR1 SNHLY, CDR2 FYNNEI. The CDR3 consists of 13 residues. V dropped 4 bases and J dropped 8 bases, with 12 bases sitting between them. The CDR3, as DNA: TGTGCCAGCAGTGGACCAGGGTCGTACACCATATATTTT. It codes for CASSGPGSYTIYF.

This CDR3 reads CSVEVTATWEQYF. CDR3 in DNA: TGCAGCGTTGAAGTGACAGCCACTTGGGAGCAGTACTTC. V usage is TRBV29-1 and J usage is TRBJ2-7, with a weak D call TRBD1 (5 bases). The germline V gene has CDR1 SQVTM and CDR2 ANQGSEA. There are 13 residues in the CDR3. V lost 1 base, J lost 7 bases, and 14 bases lay in between.

V usage is TRBV7-3 and J usage is TRBJ2-7; 8 nucleotides line up with TRBD1. CDR1 SGHTA and CDR2 FQGTGA come from the germline V gene. The CDR3 spans 15 residues. The V segment lost 5 bases and the J segment 4 bases; nucleotides outside the gene matches: 10. DNA for the CDR3: TGTGCCAGCAGCCCCGGACAGGGTTGGGGGTACGAGCAGTACTTC. As protein: CASSPGQGWGYEQYF. Full variable domain (outside the CDR3, taken from reference TRBV7-3 and TRBJ2-7): GAGVSQTPSNKVTEKGKYVELRCDPISGHTALYWYRQSLGQGPEFLIYFQGTGAADDSGLPNDRFFAVRPEGSVSTLKIQRTERGDSAVYLCASSPGQGWGYEQYFGPGTRLTVT.

The chain combines TRBV5-1 with TRBJ1-1; the match to TRBD1 covers 7 bases. The V and J ends lost 3 bases and 0 bases, in that order; junction bases with no gene match: 5. The CDR3 has 15 residues. CDR1 is SGHRS, CDR2 YFSETQ, per germline. The CDR3 bases are TGCGCCAGCAGCTCTCAGGGGGTGCTGAACACTGAAGCTTTCTTT. This gives the protein CASSSQGVLNTEAFF. Based on the CDR3 plus reference TRBV5-1 and TRBJ1-1, the full variable domain is KAGVTQTPRYLIKTRGQQVTLSCSPISGHRSVSWYQQTPGQGLQFLFEYFSETQRNKGNFPGRFSGRQFSNSRSEMNVSTLELGDSALYLCASSSQGVLNTEAFFGQGTRLTVV.